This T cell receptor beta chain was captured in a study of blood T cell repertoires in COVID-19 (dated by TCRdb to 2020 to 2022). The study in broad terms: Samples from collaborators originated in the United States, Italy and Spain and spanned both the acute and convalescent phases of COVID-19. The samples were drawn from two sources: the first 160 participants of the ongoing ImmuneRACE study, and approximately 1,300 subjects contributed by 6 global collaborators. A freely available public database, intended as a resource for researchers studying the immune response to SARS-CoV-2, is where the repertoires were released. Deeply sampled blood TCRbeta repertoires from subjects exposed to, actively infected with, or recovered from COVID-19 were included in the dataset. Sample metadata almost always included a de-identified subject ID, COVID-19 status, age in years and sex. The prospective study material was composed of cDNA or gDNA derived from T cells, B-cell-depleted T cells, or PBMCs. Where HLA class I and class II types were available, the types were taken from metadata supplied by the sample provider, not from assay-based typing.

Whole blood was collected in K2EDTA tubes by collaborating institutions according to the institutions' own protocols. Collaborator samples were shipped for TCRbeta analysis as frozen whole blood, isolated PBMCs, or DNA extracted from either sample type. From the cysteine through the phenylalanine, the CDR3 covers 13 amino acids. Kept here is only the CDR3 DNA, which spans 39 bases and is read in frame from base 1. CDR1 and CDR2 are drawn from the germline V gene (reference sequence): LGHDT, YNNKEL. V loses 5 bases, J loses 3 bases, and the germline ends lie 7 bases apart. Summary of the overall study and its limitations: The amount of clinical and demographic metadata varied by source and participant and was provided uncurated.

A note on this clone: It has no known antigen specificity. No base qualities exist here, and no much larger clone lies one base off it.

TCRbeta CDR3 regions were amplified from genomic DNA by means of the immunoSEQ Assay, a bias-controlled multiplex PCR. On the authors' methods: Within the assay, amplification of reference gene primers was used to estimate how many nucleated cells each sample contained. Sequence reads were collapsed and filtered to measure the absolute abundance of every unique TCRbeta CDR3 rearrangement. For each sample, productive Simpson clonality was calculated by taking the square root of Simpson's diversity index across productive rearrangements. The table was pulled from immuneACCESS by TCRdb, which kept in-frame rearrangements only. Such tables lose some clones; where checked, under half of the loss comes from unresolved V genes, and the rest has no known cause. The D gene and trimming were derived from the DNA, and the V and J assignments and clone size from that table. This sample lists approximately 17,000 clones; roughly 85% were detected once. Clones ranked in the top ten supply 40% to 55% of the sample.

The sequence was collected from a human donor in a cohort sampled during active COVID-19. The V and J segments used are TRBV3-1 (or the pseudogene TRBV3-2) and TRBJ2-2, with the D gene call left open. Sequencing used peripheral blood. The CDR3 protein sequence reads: CASSSTDTGELFF. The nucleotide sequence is TGTGCCAGCAGCTCAACGGACACCGGGGAGCTGTTTTTT.